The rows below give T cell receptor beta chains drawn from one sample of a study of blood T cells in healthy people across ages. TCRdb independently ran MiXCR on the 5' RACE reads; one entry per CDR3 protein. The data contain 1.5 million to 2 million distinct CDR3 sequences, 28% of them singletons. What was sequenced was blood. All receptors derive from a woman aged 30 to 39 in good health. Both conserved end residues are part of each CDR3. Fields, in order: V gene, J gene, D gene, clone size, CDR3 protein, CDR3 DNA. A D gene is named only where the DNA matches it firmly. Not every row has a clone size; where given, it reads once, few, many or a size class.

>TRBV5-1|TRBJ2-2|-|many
CASSLTGNTGELFF
TGTGCCAGCAGCTTGACAGGGAACACCGGGGAGCTGTTTTTT
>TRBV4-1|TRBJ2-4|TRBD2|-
CASSLLGIAGGNIQYF
TGCGCCAGCAGCCTCCTAGGAATAGCGGGGGGAAACATTCAGTACTTC
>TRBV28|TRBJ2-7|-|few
CASSDISYEQYF
TGTGCCAGCAGCGACATATCCTACGAGCAGTACTTC
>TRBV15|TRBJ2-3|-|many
CATSSPRSSSGILQYF
TGTGCCACCAGCAGTCCCCGGTCTTCCTCGGGAATTTTGCAGTATTTT
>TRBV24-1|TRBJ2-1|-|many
CATSDAGGSSYNEQFF
TGTGCCACCAGTGATGCCGGGGGCAGCTCCTACAATGAGCAGTTCTTC
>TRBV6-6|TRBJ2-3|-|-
CATQQDSTDTQYF
TGTGCCACGCAACAGGACTCCACAGATACGCAGTATTTT
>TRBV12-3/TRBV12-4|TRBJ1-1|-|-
CASSRPDMNTEAFF
TGTGCCAGCAGTCGGCCGGATATGAACACTGAAGCTTTCTTT
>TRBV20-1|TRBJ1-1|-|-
CSAWGGGSTEAFF
TGCAGTGCTTGGGGGGGCGGAAGCACTGAAGCTTTCTTT
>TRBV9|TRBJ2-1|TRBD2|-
CASSVGSGGVYNEQFF
TGTGCCAGCAGCGTAGGTAGCGGGGGGGTCTACAATGAGCAGTTCTTC
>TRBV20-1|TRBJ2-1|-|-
CSVPRPFGGNEQFF
TGCAGTGTACCTCGGCCCTTCGGAGGGAATGAGCAGTTCTTC
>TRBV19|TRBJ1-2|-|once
CASSTYPLSGRDANYGYTF
TGTGCCAGTAGTACCTACCCACTCTCAGGACGGGATGCTAACTATGGCTACACCTTC
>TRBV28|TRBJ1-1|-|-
CASSLAASGEAFF
TGTGCCAGCAGTTTAGCGGCGAGCGGTGAAGCTTTCTTT
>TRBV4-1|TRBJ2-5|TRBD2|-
CASSLNTPGGQETQYF
TGCGCCAGCAGCCTGAATACCCCGGGGGGACAAGAGACCCAGTACTTC
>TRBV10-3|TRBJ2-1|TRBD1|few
CAIRRDRDVRGNEQFF
TGTGCCATCAGACGGGACAGGGACGTACGGGGCAATGAGCAGTTCTTC
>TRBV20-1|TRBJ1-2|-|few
CSARIQGTDGYTF
TGCAGTGCTAGGATACAGGGAACAGATGGCTACACCTTC
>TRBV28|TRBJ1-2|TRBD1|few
CASNRRDRGSGYTF
TGTGCCAGCAATCGCCGGGACAGGGGGTCTGGCTACACCTTC
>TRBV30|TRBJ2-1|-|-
CAWAREGATYNEQFF
TGTGCCTGGGCTAGGGAGGGGGCCACCTACAATGAGCAGTTCTTC
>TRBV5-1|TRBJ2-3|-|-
CASSFRGIDTQYF
TGCGCCAGCAGCTTTCGGGGAATAGATACGCAGTATTTT